These 26 T cell receptor beta chains share one sample of origin, sequenced in a study of blood T cells in healthy people across ages. A second about 6 to 12 cycle PCR used barcoded and J-beta primers. TCRdb recomputed calls from the 5' RACE reads with MiXCR, one row per CDR3 protein. Found here are more than 500,000 distinct CDR3 sequences, roughly 29% of them singletons; the top ten hold around 18%. Input material: blood. These receptors were collected from a woman in her seventies in good health.

The sample holds a few counts of this clonotype. The gene calls are TRBV7-8 and TRBJ1-3; D unclear. In germline, CDR1 is SGHVS, CDR2 FQNEAQ. With 5 bases removed from V and 2 bases from J, the gap between germline ends came to 19 bases. This CDR3 region has 17 residues. CDR3 sequence (DNA): TGTGCCAGCAGCCCCCTCGGAAGGGTGGAGGCTGGAAACACCATATATTTT. Translation gives CASSPLGRVEAGNTIYF.

The sample holds many counts of this clonotype. This chain uses TRBV7-2 with TRBJ2-2; D is unclear. Germline values: CDR1 SGHTA, CDR2 FQGNSA. V shed 5 bases and J shed 4 bases, with 14 bases lying between them. The CDR3 sequence is 15 residues long. DNA for the CDR3: TGTGCCAGCAGCGACCCTGTGGGTGTCACCGGGGAGCTGTTTTTT. Its protein is CASSDPVGVTGELFF.

The chain joins TRBV2 to TRBJ1-2; no reliable D call. V gave up 6 bases and J gave up 4 bases, with 18 bases separating them. The CDR3 has 15 residues. CDR1 SNHLY and CDR2 FYNNEI come from the germline V gene. In nucleotides, the CDR3 is TGTGCCAGCAGGAAAGGGAGCGAGGTCGTCTATGGCTACACCTTC. The encoded protein is CASRKGSEVVYGYTF.

This clonotype was observed a handful of times. The chain recombines TRBV7-9 with TRBJ1-5; the match to TRBD1 covers 8 bases. In germline, CDR1 is SEHNR, CDR2 FQNEAQ (reference sequence). After removal of 5 bases from V and 6 bases from J, the junction contained 12 bases not matched to a gene. CDR3 size: 16 residues. In nucleotides, the CDR3 is TGTGCCAGCAGCCGACAAAGCGGGACAGGCTCTCAGCCCCAGCATTTT. This gives the protein CASSRQSGTGSQPQHF.

This clonotype came up a few times. The rearrangement joins TRBV5-1 to TRBJ2-3; the D is unclear. V dropped 1 base and J dropped 0 bases, with 6 bases sitting between them. The germline V gene has CDR1 SGHRS and CDR2 YFSETQ. This CDR3 is 14 amino acids long. In nucleotides, the CDR3 is TGCGCCAGCAGCTTGCCGCTGAGCACAGATACGCAGTATTTT. Residues: CASSLPLSTDTQYF.

The chain recombines TRBV29-1 with TRBJ2-3; D possibly corresponds to TRBD1 (6 bases). This CDR3 region has 16 residues. The V and J ends lost 4 bases and 0 bases respectively, with 17 bases between them. CDR1 is SQVTM, CDR2 ANQGSEA, per germline. CDR3 sequence: CSVGGRSRRSTDTQYF. The CDR3 DNA reads as TGCAGCGTTGGGGGGCGAAGCCGTCGGAGCACAGATACGCAGTATTTT.

The CDR3 sequence is CASSDRANNEKLFF. The CDR3 DNA follows: TGCGCCAGCAGCGACCGGGCTAATAATGAAAAACTGTTTTTT. The V and J genes are TRBV5-1 and TRBJ1-4; D not certain. Germline loops: CDR1 SGHRS, CDR2 YFSETQ. This CDR3 region has 14 residues. Trimming took off 4 bases at V and 4 bases at J, with 11 bases between the two ends. The complete variable domain, with remaining parts taken from reference TRBV5-1 and TRBJ1-4, reads KAGVTQTPRYLIKTRGQQVTLSCSPISGHRSVSWYQQTPGQGLQFLFEYFSETQRNKGNFPGRFSGRQFSNSRSEMNVSTLELGDSALYLCASSDRANNEKLFFGSGTQLSVL.

This clonotype has just a few counts. The chain is built from TRBV4-2 and TRBJ2-5; D gene ambiguous. The CDR3 is made up of 15 amino acids. V was cut by 4 bases and J by 1 base, with 13 bases left in between. The V gene's germline CDR1 is LGHNA and CDR2 YNFKEQ. CDR3 nucleotide sequence: TGTGCCAGCAGCCTCATTATGCGAGGCCAAGAGACCCAGTACTTC. It is translated as CASSLIMRGQETQYF.

This clonotype has more than one count but fewer than ten. The chain uses TRBV12-3 or TRBV12-4 and TRBJ1-2, with 10 bases that match TRBD1. V lost 6 bases to trimming and J lost 7 bases; unmatched junction nucleotides: 8. CDR3 length: 14 amino acids. The DNA of the CDR3 is TGTGCCAGCAGCACGGGACAGGGGTCGACTGGCTACACCTTC. Its translation: CASSTGQGSTGYTF.

This clonotype was counted between two and nine times. V gene TRBV2 combines with J gene TRBJ2-3; D is possibly TRBD1 or TRBD2 (5 bases each). Between the trimmed V and J ends, which lost 4 bases and 3 bases, there was a span of 17 bases. The CDR3 sequence is 16 residues long. Germline CDR1 reads SNHLY; CDR2 reads FYNNEI. The CDR3 coding sequence is TGTGCCAGCAGTGGAGCCGGGACGGAGGTTACAGATACGCAGTATTTT. This sequence encodes CASSGAGTEVTDTQYF.

This clonotype was seen more than once but under ten times. A read error may produce the germline difference seen at one junction end. This chain links TRBV9 with TRBJ2-1; D is uncertain. Germline loops: CDR1 SGDLS, CDR2 YYNGEE. The CDR3 spans 14 residues. The CDR3 sequence: CASSVGPTPNLPYF. The CDR3 DNA sequence: TGTGCCAGCAGCGTAGGACCGACTCCCAATCTCCCGTACTTC. The complete variable domain, with remaining parts taken from reference TRBV9 and TRBJ2-1, reads DSGVTQTPKHLITATGQRVTLRCSPRSGDLSVYWYQQSLDQGLQFLIQYYNGEERAKGNILERFSAQQFPDLHSELNLSSLELGDSALYFCASSVGPTPNLPYFGPGTRLTVL.

V gene TRBV5-6 combines with J gene TRBJ2-5; unclear D gene. The germline V gene has CDR1 SGHDT and CDR2 YYEEEE. The V gene lost 0 bases and the J gene lost 5 bases, with 11 bases spanning the gap. CDR3 length: 14 residues. The CDR3, as DNA: TGTGCCAGCAGCTTGGCTCCCTTAGGGGAGACCCAGTACTTC. It is translated as CASSLAPLGETQYF.

Turning to this clonotype: A clone one base away is much larger, so this may be a read error. The chain uses TRBV29-1 and TRBJ1-2; a weak D match, TRBD1 (5 bases). The CDR3 loop spans 12 amino acids. V lost 0 bases, J lost 4 bases, and 6 bases lay in between. Per germline, CDR1 SQVTM and CDR2 ANQGSEA. CDR3 region: CSVEDRGYGYTF. The CDR3 nucleotides read TGCAGCGTTGAAGATAGGGGCTATGGCTACACCTTC.

There are a few counts of this clonotype. The rearrangement uses TRBV7-2 and TRBJ2-5; tentatively, D is TRBD2 (6 bases). The J call is in doubt because the DNA end fits TRBJ2-1 better. The CDR3 has 14 residues. In germline, CDR1 is SGHTA, CDR2 FQGNSA. For the CDR3, the DNA is TGTGCCAGCAGCTTAGTACTAGCTGCCAATGAGCAGTTCTTC. Translating gives CASSLVLAANEQFF.

This clonotype was detected only a few times. The chain uses TRBV5-1 and TRBJ2-5; 11 bases agree with TRBD1. The J call could be wrong; TRBJ2-1 is a better fit for the DNA end. The CDR3 consists of 13 residues. In germline, CDR1 is SGHRS, CDR2 YFSETQ. CDR3 nucleotide sequence: TGCGCCAGTGAAGGACAGGGGGCCGGTGAGCAGTTCTTC. This translates into CASEGQGAGEQFF.

V gene TRBV21-1 combines with J gene TRBJ2-3. TRBV21-1 has pseudogene status. The CDR3 is made up of 14 amino acids. CDR3 bases: TGTGCCAGCAGCAACAATGGTCTTACAGATACGCAGTATTTT. The encoded protein is CASSNNGLTDTQYF.

This rearrangement joins TRBV5-1 to TRBJ2-2; a possible D gene is TRBD1 (6 bases). The CDR3 covers 15 residues. CDR1 and CDR2 (germline): SGHRS, YFSETQ. Trimming cost V 5 bases and J 3 bases, with 14 bases left between them. This CDR3 reads CASSFRTADTGELFF. CDR3 coding DNA: TGCGCCAGCAGTTTTCGGACAGCGGACACCGGGGAGCTGTTTTTT.

This clonotype turned up a few times. One end of the junction is discordant with germline, which a read error may explain. The V call is TRBV9, the J call TRBJ2-2; 10 bases are shared with TRBD1. The CDR3 covers 17 residues. Germline V gene lookup returns CDR1 SGDLS and CDR2 YYNGEE. For the CDR3, the DNA is TGTGCCGGCAGCCCCCCTCCCGGGACAGGGGTGGCCGGGGAGCTGTTTTTT. It specifies CAGSPPPGTGVAGELFF.

This clonotype was counted a single time. The chain joins TRBV15 to TRBJ2-4; 7 bases map to TRBD1. V lost 0 bases, J lost 4 bases, and 6 bases stayed unmatched. The CDR3 consists of 16 residues. Germline loops: CDR1 LNHNV, CDR2 YYDKDF (reference sequence). The CDR3 reads CATSRDLRQGKNIQYF. The CDR3 nucleotides read TGTGCCACCAGCAGAGATCTGCGACAGGGAAAAAACATTCAGTACTTC. The whole variable domain, remainder taken from reference TRBV15 and TRBJ2-4, is DAMVIQNPRYQVTQFGKPVTLSCSQTLNHNVMYWYQQKSSQAPKLLFHYYDKDFNNEADTPDNFQSRRPNTSFCFLDIRSPGLGDTAMYLCATSRDLRQGKNIQYFGAGTRLSVL.

This chain uses TRBV20-1 with TRBJ2-1, with 11 positions matching TRBD1. V shed 1 base, J shed 16 bases, and the junction held 6 bases outside the gene matches. The CDR3 has 12 amino acids. The V gene's germline CDR1 is DFQATT and CDR2 SNEGSKA (reference sequence). The CDR3 DNA sequence: TGCAGTGCTAGAGCCCCGGACAGGGGGCATTTCTTC. Protein: CSARAPDRGHFF.

The CDR3 DNA reads TGTGCCAGCAGATCCGGGACTAGCCTCTCCTACGAGCAGTACTTC. Translation gives CASRSGTSLSYEQYF. The chain recombines TRBV7-3 with TRBJ2-1; TRBD2 aligns across 9 bases. The J call may not be correct, given that the DNA end is closer to TRBJ2-7. The CDR3 has 15 amino acids. Germline V gene lookup returns CDR1 SGHTA and CDR2 FQGTGA.

This clonotype was seen only a few times. The J gene is TRBJ2-3, the V gene TRBV6-5, with TRBD2 matching 13 bases. Germline V gene lookup returns CDR1 MNHEY and CDR2 SVGAGI. The V and J ends lost 0 bases and 2 bases, in that order; junction bases with no gene match: 5. This CDR3 has 18 residues. The CDR3 DNA sequence: TGTGCCAGCAGTTACTCGGTGACTAGCGGGGGGTCCACAGATACGCAGTATTTT. This codes for CASSYSVTSGGSTDTQYF.

This chain connects TRBV6-5 to TRBJ2-3, with 8 bases identical to TRBD2. V lost 4 bases to trimming and J lost 3 bases; unmatched junction nucleotides: 6. Germline V gene data show CDR1 as MNHEY and CDR2 as SVGAGI. The CDR3 is 15 amino acids. The CDR3, as DNA: TGTGCCAGCAGTTTTCGTAGCGGGATAACAGATACGCAGTATTTT. Its protein is CASSFRSGITDTQYF.

The V and J genes are TRBV20-1 and TRBJ2-1; TRBD2 matches at 9 bases. Per germline, CDR1 DFQATT and CDR2 SNEGSKA (reference sequence). The CDR3 runs to 16 residues. V lost 2 bases, J lost 5 bases, and 10 bases stayed unmatched. CDR3 amino acids: CSARSPGVAGDNEQFF. CDR3 sequence (DNA): TGCAGTGCTAGAAGCCCAGGGGTAGCGGGGGACAATGAGCAGTTCTTC.

The rearrangement joins TRBV12-3 or TRBV12-4 to TRBJ1-5; D gene uncertain. This CDR3 has 13 amino acids. V dropped 3 bases and J dropped 2 bases, with 5 bases sitting between them. CDR3 in amino acids: CASSFICNQPQHF. CDR3 DNA sequence: TGTGCCAGCAGTTTTATATGCAATCAGCCCCAGCATTTT.

This clonotype was counted a few times. The chain recombines TRBV7-2 with TRBJ2-5, with a tentative D call TRBD1 (6 bases). The DNA end favors TRBJ2-7, so the J call may be wrong. Germline V gene data show CDR1 as SGHTA and CDR2 as FQGNSA. The CDR3 covers 14 residues. The CDR3 region has the DNA TGTGCCAGCAGCTTATCCAGGGGAGTCTACGAGCAGTACTTC. Its protein is CASSLSRGVYEQYF.